This T cell receptor (beta chain) was identified in a study of identical twins. TCRdb recomputed calls from the 5' RACE reads with MiXCR, one row per CDR3 protein. Found here are hundreds of thousands of distinct CDR3 sequences, more than 6.5% of them singletons; the top ten hold around 0.98%. These data also formed part of another study, on yellow fever vaccine responses in identical twins.

This sequence was found in a woman between 18 and 29 years old in good health. Sequences were obtained from PBMCs.

In nucleotides, the CDR3 is TGCAGCGTTCAGGGGTTGAGTTCCGGGGAGCTGTTTTTT. Protein: CSVQGLSSGELFF. This chain connects TRBV29-1 to TRBJ2-2; a weak D match, TRBD1 (6 bases). The germline V gene has CDR1 SQVTM and CDR2 ANQGSEA. This CDR3 comprises 13 residues. Trimming removed 5 bases from V and 6 bases from J, with 13 bases in between.